The source of this T cell receptor beta chain is a study of blood T cell repertoires in COVID-19. Across the whole study: The analysed material was cDNA or gDNA that came from T cells, B-cell-depleted T cells, or PBMCs.

The V segment lost 0 bases and the J segment 1 base; nucleotides outside the gene matches: 5. The CDR3 sequence is 16 residues long. In germline, CDR1 is SGHNT, CDR2 YYREEE (reference sequence). This table comes from immunoSEQ multiplex PCR, and its TCRdb copy is limited to in-frame clones, with some not included. The data hold 50,000 to 60,000 clones, with approximately 90% observed a single time. Sequencing was carried out using peripheral blood. This receptor was obtained from a man in his sixties with acute or convalescent COVID-19. The chain recombines TRBV5-4 with TRBJ2-3, with 7 bases aligning to TRBD2. CDR3 nucleotide sequence: TGTGCCAGCAGCTTGGGGACTAGGGTAGGCACAGATACGCAGTATTTT. Protein product: CASSLGTRVGTDTQYF.